The 26 T cell receptor beta chains listed next were all sequenced from one sample in a study of shared clonotypes between healthy human individuals. The repertoire was sequenced with immunoSEQ multiplex PCR; TCRdb's copy has only in-frame clones and lacks some. This table has some 650,000 clones, almost 97% appearing once. Source material: naive CD4+ T cells sorted from blood. Documented subset: CD45RA+ positively selected. Source of these receptors: a woman aged 30 to 39 in good health.

The chain uses TRBV7-9 and TRBJ2-7; no clear D. Germline CDR1 SEHNR, CDR2 FQNEAQ (reference sequence). The CDR3 totals 15 residues. Deletions cut 1 base from V and 2 bases from J, with 12 bases between. The CDR3 protein is CASSLVLDGTYEQYF. Written as DNA, the CDR3 is TGTGCCAGCAGCTTAGTTTTGGACGGAACCTACGAGCAGTACTTC.

This rearrangement joins TRBV11-3 to TRBJ2-2; D is unclear. Germline assignment: CDR1 SGHNT and CDR2 YENEEA. Trimming removed 1 base from V and 1 base from J, with 10 bases in between. This CDR3 has 16 amino acids. For the CDR3, the DNA is TGTGCCAGCAGCTTAGGTCAGGTGCGGAACACCGGGGAGCTGTTTTTT. Residues: CASSLGQVRNTGELFF.

The rearrangement links TRBV6-1 to TRBJ2-7, with 9 bases fitting TRBD1. The CDR3 loop spans 14 amino acids. Germline-derived CDR1 and CDR2 are MNHNS and SASEGT. The trim removed 8 bases at V and 7 bases at J, leaving 12 bases unmatched. The CDR3 protein is CASRTGDGSREQYF. As DNA, the CDR3 is TGTGCCAGCCGGACAGGGGATGGTAGTAGGGAGCAGTACTTC.

The V call is TRBV6-1, the J call TRBJ2-7; D may be TRBD1 (5 bases). The CDR3 loop spans 15 amino acids. Germline CDR1 and CDR2: MNHNS and SASEGT. The V gene lost 6 bases and the J gene lost 0 bases, with 15 bases spanning the gap. CDR3 protein: CASSDHRLNSYEQYF. In DNA form, the CDR3 reads TGTGCCAGCAGCGATCACAGGCTGAACTCCTACGAGCAGTACTTC.

The chain employs TRBV28 and TRBJ2-7; tentatively, D is TRBD1 or TRBD2 (5 bases each). V was clipped by 7 bases and J by 2 bases, with 15 bases between them. Germline CDR1 MDHEN, CDR2 SYDVKM. This CDR3 contains 14 residues. CDR3 bases: TGTGCCAGCACGTCCGGGACGCCAGCCTACGAGCAGTACTTC. This translates into CASTSGTPAYEQYF.

The rearrangement links TRBV19 to TRBJ2-1, with D unclear. The ends were cut back, 2 bases at V and 4 bases at J, with 6 bases in the middle. The CDR3 is made up of 13 amino acids. From germline, CDR1 is LNHDA and CDR2 SQIVND (reference sequence). This chain's CDR3 is CASSIRPYNEQFF. The CDR3 DNA sequence: TGTGCCAGTAGTATACGTCCATACAATGAGCAGTTCTTC.

V usage is TRBV27 and J usage is TRBJ2-5; a possible D gene is TRBD2 (6 bases). CDR3 length equals 15 residues. The V and J ends lost 5 bases and 0 bases respectively, with 13 bases between them. Germline V gene sequence: CDR1 MNHEY, CDR2 SMNVEV (reference sequence). The CDR3 DNA is TGTGCCAGCAGTGCCCGTGGGGGGTACCAAGAGACCCAGTACTTC. Its translation: CASSARGGYQETQYF.

The genes are TRBV28 and TRBJ1-2, with D possibly being TRBD1 (6 bases). Trimming pared 8 bases from V and 8 bases from J, leaving 15 bases between. The CDR3 spans 12 residues. Per the germline V gene, CDR1 is MDHEN and CDR2 is SYDVKM. CDR3 DNA: TGTGCCAGCGCGACAGGAGTTGAGGGCTACACCTTC. Its protein product is CASATGVEGYTF.

The rearrangement uses TRBV7-3 and TRBJ1-1; TRBD1 matches 8 bases. Per germline, CDR1 SGHTA and CDR2 FQGTGA. The CDR3 is 16 amino acids. The J segment lost 2 bases and the V segment lost 5 bases, leaving 10 bases of the junction unmatched. The CDR3 loop reads CASSPQGQGLNTEAFF. The CDR3 DNA reads as TGTGCCAGCAGCCCACAAGGACAGGGCCTAAACACTGAAGCTTTCTTT.

The CDR3 sequence is CASSLGASRKGEQYF. CDR3 coding DNA: TGTGCCAGCAGCTTAGGTGCGAGCCGGAAGGGGGAGCAGTACTTC. The chain recombines TRBV7-6 with TRBJ2-7; D might be TRBD1 (5 bases). The CDR3 contains 15 residues. Germline V gene data show CDR1 as SGHVS and CDR2 as FNYEAQ. Trimming removed 1 base from V and 7 bases from J, with 17 bases in between.

This chain connects TRBV18 to TRBJ2-7; 13 bases map to TRBD2. CDR1 KGHSH and CDR2 LQKENI come from the germline V gene. Germline trimming cut 6 bases from V and 7 bases from J; bases unmatched to any gene: 15. The CDR3 loop spans 17 amino acids. The CDR3 DNA reads as TGTGCCAGCTCGCCTCAGTCAAGGACTAGCGGGAGTGGAGAGCAGTACTTC. This gives the protein CASSPQSRTSGSGEQYF.

V gene TRBV28 combines with J gene TRBJ1-5, with a weak D call TRBD1 (5 bases). The germline CDR1 and CDR2 sequences are MDHEN and SYDVKM. The V end was cut by 6 bases, the J end by 2 bases, with 11 bases between. CDR3 size: 14 residues. The CDR3 reads CASSLDTGNQPQHF. CDR3 DNA: TGTGCCAGCAGCTTGGACACGGGCAATCAGCCCCAGCATTTT.

The chain links TRBV2 to TRBJ1-2; 11 positions match TRBD1. The CDR3 consists of 13 residues. V shed 7 bases and J 6 bases; nucleotides not matched to a gene: 4. Germline CDR1 and CDR2: SNHLY and FYNNEI. The CDR3 DNA sequence: TGTGCCAGCAACCGGGACAGGGGGAATGGCTACACCTTC. This encodes CASNRDRGNGYTF.

The rearrangement links TRBV7-8 to TRBJ2-7; D call uncertain. Germline assignment: CDR1 SGHVS and CDR2 FQNEAQ. V was shortened by 5 bases and J by 5 bases, with 13 bases between the two germline ends. The length of the CDR3 is 13 residues. The CDR3 spells CASSRTDFDEQYF. CDR3 in DNA: TGTGCCAGCAGCCGTACGGATTTCGACGAGCAGTACTTC.

This sequence joins TRBV30 and TRBJ1-2; D uncertain. Germline V lookup: CDR1 GTSNPN, CDR2 SVGIG (reference sequence). The CDR3 spans 11 residues. With 0 bases removed from V and 8 bases from J, the gap between germline ends came to 7 bases. CDR3 DNA sequence: TGTGCCTGGAGTGTAAACGGCGGCTACACCTTC. Translated: CAWSVNGGYTF.

V and J are TRBV6-1 and TRBJ2-7; tentatively, D is TRBD2 (5 bases). V was trimmed by 6 bases and J by 3 bases, leaving 12 bases between them. The CDR3 loop spans 13 amino acids. Germline assignment: CDR1 MNHNS and CDR2 SASEGT. This CDR3 is CASRGRDYYEQYF. The CDR3 DNA reads as TGTGCCAGCAGGGGTCGGGATTACTACGAGCAGTACTTC.

This clone was seen only once. The chain carries TRBV27 and TRBJ1-1, with D possibly TRBD1 on 5 matching bases. V lost 6 bases and J 6 bases, leaving 14 bases between the germline ends. Germline assignment: CDR1 MNHEY and CDR2 SMNVEV (reference sequence). CDR3 length equals 13 residues. Written as DNA, the CDR3 is TGTGCCAGCAGGACACAGGAGTTCCCTGAAGCTTTCTTT. Translating it yields CASRTQEFPEAFF.

This chain links TRBV28 with TRBJ1-2, with TRBD1 matching 8 bases. The CDR3 has 14 residues. Germline-derived CDR1 and CDR2 are MDHEN and SYDVKM. Trimming cost V 6 bases and J 2 bases; bases outside gene matches: 5. CDR3 DNA sequence: TGTGCCAGCAGACGGCGACAGGGGAACTATGGCTACACCTTC. Translating gives CASRRRQGNYGYTF.

The gene calls are TRBV19 and TRBJ1-4; D is unclear. The germline V and J ends were trimmed by 5 bases and 8 bases, with 12 bases remaining between them. CDR3 length: 13 residues. Per germline, CDR1 LNHDA and CDR2 SQIVND (reference sequence). The CDR3 bases are TGTGCCAGTAGTGTCTTGGGAAGCGAAAAACTGTTTTTT. This encodes CASSVLGSEKLFF.

The rearrangement uses TRBV11-2 and TRBJ1-1; D gene ambiguous. Looked up from germline, CDR1 is SGHAT and CDR2 is FQNNGV. Deletions cut 1 base from V and 0 bases from J, with 15 bases between. The CDR3 has 17 amino acids. The DNA for the CDR3 is TGTGCCAGCAGCTTAGCCAGGCCCCATGTAATGAACACTGAAGCTTTCTTT. Its protein product is CASSLARPHVMNTEAFF.

The rearrangement joins TRBV28 to TRBJ1-1; D gene ambiguous. The CDR3 length is 12 residues. Trimming shortened V by 6 bases and J by 8 bases, and 13 bases separated the two germline ends. The V gene's germline CDR1 is MDHEN and CDR2 SYDVKM. CDR3 bases: TGTGCCAGCAGGCCGACCCCTGGGGAAGCTTTCTTT. The encoded protein is CASRPTPGEAFF.

The V and J genes are TRBV4-1 and TRBJ2-7; TRBD1 might be the D (6 bases). The CDR3 is 13 amino acids. V lost 4 bases to trimming and J lost 2 bases, with 9 bases between them. Germline loops: CDR1 MGHRA, CDR2 YSYEKL. This CDR3 reads CASSPGTTYEQYF. Here the CDR3 DNA reads TGCGCCAGCAGCCCCGGGACAACCTACGAGCAGTACTTC.

This chain uses TRBV6-5 with TRBJ1-5; D unclear. Trimming shortened V by 4 bases and J by 3 bases, and 7 bases separated the two germline ends. Germline lookup yields CDR1 MNHEY and CDR2 SVGAGI. This CDR3 region has 13 residues. This CDR3 is CASSSLANQPQHF. CDR3 DNA sequence: TGTGCCAGCAGTTCCCTAGCCAATCAGCCCCAGCATTTT.

The CDR3 DNA follows: TGTGCCAGCAGCTCCTCCCCGGAAACTAATGAAAAACTGTTTTTT. It translates to CASSSSPETNEKLFF. The V call is TRBV6-6, the J call TRBJ1-4; D is ambiguous. This CDR3 spans 15 amino acids. CDR1 and CDR2 from the germline V gene are MNHNY and SVGAGI (reference sequence). V lost 6 bases, J lost 1 base, and 12 bases lay in between.

The chain carries TRBV25-1 and TRBJ1-1; the D gene is possibly TRBD1 (5 bases). Germline V gives CDR1 MGHDK, CDR2 SYGVNS. V shed 4 bases and J shed 4 bases, with 10 bases lying between them. This CDR3 is built from 13 residues. The CDR3 nucleotides are TGTGCCAGCAGTGGGGGGGGTACCACTGAAGCTTTCTTT. It translates to CASSGGGTTEAFF.

The gene calls are TRBV7-3 and TRBJ2-7, with D possibly being TRBD1 or TRBD2 (5 bases each). V was pared by 9 bases and J by 7 bases, with 19 bases between. Germline V lookup: CDR1 SGHTA, CDR2 FQGTGA. The CDR3 runs to 13 residues. CDR3 DNA sequence: TGTGCCAGTTCCCGAGGTGGTGAGGGGGAGCAGTACTTC. Protein sequence: CASSRGGEGEQYF.